This T cell receptor (beta chain) was documented in a study of T cells in Graves' hyperthyroidism and ophthalmopathy. Study-level information: It was at initial diagnosis, before any treatment, that peripheral blood was collected.

General study findings and limits: Blood held most thyroid clonotypes expanded above 0.001 frequency.

This clonotype was detected a few times. Antigen: not known. Disease lasting under 3 months, a NOSPECS grade of at least 4, and a Clinical Activity Score of at least 3 were features of the ophthalmopathy patients. Amplified TCR beta CDR3 regions came from RNA transcripts. An initial round of RT-PCR targeting the TCR CDR3 relied on the HTBI primer set. TCRdb used MiXCR to reprocess the multiplex PCR reads, holding one entry per CDR3 protein. The sample has about 350,000 distinct CDR3 sequences; 15% to 20% are singletons. Germline CDR1 and CDR2: SGHAT and FQNNGV. The V gene lost 8 bases and the J gene lost 5 bases, with 15 bases spanning the gap. This CDR3 comprises 13 residues.

The V gene is TRBV11-2, the J gene TRBJ2-5; D assignment may be TRBD1 or TRBD2 (6 bases each). This clonotype was obtained from a woman aged 40 to 50 with Graves' ophthalmopathy. Sequencing was carried out using blood. CDR3 amino acids: CASRGKGEETQYF. The CDR3 DNA reads TGTGCCAGCCGCGGGAAGGGGGAGGAGACCCAGTACTTC.